This T cell receptor (beta chain) was sequenced in a study of Ad26.COV2.S vaccination and SARS-CoV-2 variants. Study-level background: Donor got 5x10^10 or 1x10^11 viral particles of Ad26.COV2.S. Notes on the study in general: An underestimation of total T cell responses may have resulted from the TCR breadth and depth analyses. Substantial breadth was reportedly displayed by spike-specific CD8+ and CD4+ T cell responses after vaccination. People given the vaccine had a wider spike-specific TCR breadth than placebo recipients did.

V was cut by 2 bases and J by 3 bases, with 8 bases left in between. The germline CDR1 and CDR2 sequences are SGDLS and YYNGEE. There are 13 residues in the CDR3. Treatment noted: 15 to 20 received Ad26.COV2.S at low or high dose, single or two shots; about 5 received placebo; per-sample allocation not given. Sampling took place 63 days after the first vaccine or placebo injection. The repertoire was sequenced with immunoSEQ multiplex PCR; TCRdb's copy has only in-frame clones and lacks some. Of some 520,000 clones listed, approximately 90% are singletons. Concerning this clone: Antigen unknown.

This TCR was recovered from a person between 18 and 60 years old who received the Ad26.COV2.S COVID-19 vaccine or a placebo. The chain combines TRBV9 with TRBJ1-1; D is unclear. The starting material was peripheral blood, obtained in a trial of Ad26.COV2.S vaccine versus placebo. The CDR3: CASSVSGDTEAFF. The CDR3 nucleotides are TGTGCCAGCAGCGTTTCCGGGGACACTGAAGCTTTCTTT. Variable domain in full (rest from reference TRBV9 and TRBJ1-1): DSGVTQTPKHLITATGQRVTLRCSPRSGDLSVYWYQQSLDQGLQFLIQYYNGEERAKGNILERFSAQQFPDLHSELNLSSLELGDSALYFCASSVSGDTEAFFGQGTRLTVV.